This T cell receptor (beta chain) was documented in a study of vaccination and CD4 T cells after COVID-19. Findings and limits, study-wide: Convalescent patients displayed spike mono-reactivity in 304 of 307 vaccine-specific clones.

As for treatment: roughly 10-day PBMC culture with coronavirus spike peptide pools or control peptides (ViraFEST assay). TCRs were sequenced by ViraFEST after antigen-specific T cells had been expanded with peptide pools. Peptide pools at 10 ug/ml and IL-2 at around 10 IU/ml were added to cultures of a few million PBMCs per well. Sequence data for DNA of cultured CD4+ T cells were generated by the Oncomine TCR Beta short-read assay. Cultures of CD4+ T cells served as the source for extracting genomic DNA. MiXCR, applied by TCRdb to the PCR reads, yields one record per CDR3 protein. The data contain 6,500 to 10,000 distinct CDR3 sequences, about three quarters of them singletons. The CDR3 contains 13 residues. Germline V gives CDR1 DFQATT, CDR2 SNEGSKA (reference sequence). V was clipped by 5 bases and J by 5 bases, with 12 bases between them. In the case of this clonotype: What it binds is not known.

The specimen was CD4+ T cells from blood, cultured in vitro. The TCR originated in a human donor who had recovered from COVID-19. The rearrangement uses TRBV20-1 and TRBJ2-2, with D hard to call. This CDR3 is CSAPHRRTGELFF. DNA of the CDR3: TGCAGTGCTCCCCACCGACGGACCGGGGAGCTGTTTTTT.